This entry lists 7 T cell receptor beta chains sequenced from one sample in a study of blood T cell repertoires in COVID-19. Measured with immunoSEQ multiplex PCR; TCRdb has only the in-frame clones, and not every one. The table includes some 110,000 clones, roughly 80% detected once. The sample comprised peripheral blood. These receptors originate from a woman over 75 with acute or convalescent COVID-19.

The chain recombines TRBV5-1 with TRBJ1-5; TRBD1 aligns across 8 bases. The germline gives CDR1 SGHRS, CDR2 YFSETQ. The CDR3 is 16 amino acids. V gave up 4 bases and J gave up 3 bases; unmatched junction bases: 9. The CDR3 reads CASSRGQGGNNQPQHF. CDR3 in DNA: TGCGCCAGCAGCCGAGGACAGGGCGGAAACAATCAGCCCCAGCATTTT. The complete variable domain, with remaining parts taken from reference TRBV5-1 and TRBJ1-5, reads KAGVTQTPRYLIKTRGQQVTLSCSPISGHRSVSWYQQTPGQGLQFLFEYFSETQRNKGNFPGRFSGRQFSNSRSEMNVSTLELGDSALYLCASSRGQGGNNQPQHFGDGTRLSIL.

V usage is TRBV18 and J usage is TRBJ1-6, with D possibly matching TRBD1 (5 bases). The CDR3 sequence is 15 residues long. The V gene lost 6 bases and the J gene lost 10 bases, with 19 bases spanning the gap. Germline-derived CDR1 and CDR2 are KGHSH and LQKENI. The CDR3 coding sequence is TGTGCCAGCTCTTCAGGGTCTGGGGTGATCTCACCCCTCCACTTT. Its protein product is CASSSGSGVISPLHF.

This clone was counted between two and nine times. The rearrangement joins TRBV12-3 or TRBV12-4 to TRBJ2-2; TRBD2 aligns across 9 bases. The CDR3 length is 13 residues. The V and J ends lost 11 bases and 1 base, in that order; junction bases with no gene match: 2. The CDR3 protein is CAGSGRNTGELFF. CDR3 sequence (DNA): TGTGCCGGTAGCGGGAGGAACACCGGGGAGCTGTTTTTT.

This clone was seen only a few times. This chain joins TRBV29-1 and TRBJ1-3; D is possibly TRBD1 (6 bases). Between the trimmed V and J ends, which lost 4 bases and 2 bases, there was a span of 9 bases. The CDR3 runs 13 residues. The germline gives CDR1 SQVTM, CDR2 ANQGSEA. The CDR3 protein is CSVGSGAGNTIYF. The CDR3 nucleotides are TGCAGCGTTGGGTCAGGGGCTGGAAACACCATATATTTT.

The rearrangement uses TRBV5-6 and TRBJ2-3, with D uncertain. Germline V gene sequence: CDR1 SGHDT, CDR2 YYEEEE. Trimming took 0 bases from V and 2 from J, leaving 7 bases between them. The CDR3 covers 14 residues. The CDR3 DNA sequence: TGTGCCAGCAGCTTGGGGCGGCACACAGATACGCAGTATTTT. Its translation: CASSLGRHTDTQYF.

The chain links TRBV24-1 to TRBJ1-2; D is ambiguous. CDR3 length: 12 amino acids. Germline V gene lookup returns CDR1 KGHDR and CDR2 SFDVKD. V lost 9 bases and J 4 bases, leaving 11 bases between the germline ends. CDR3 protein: CATSQSSYGYTF. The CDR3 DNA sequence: TGTGCCACCTCACAAAGTTCCTATGGCTACACCTTC.

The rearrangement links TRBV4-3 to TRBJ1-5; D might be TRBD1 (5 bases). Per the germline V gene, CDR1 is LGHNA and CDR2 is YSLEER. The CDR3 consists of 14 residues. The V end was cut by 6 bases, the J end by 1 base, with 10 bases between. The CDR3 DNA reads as TGCGCCAGCAGTGACACAGGAAGCAATCAGCCCCAGCATTTT. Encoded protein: CASSDTGSNQPQHF.